One T cell receptor beta chain is described in this entry. The antigen is unknown. A junction boundary mismatches the germline segment, possibly from a read error. The CDR3 spans 12 residues. Germline loops: CDR1 LNHDA, CDR2 SQIVND (reference sequence). Data came from immunoSEQ multiplex PCR; TCRdb stores just in-frame clones and leaves some out. The sample contains 95,000 to 150,000 clones, about 92% of which appear only once. The data derive from a study of T cell responses to AZD1222 COVID-19 vaccine. Notes on the study in general: Reportedly, nearly half of unique spike TCRs recognized epitopes outside B.1.351/B.1.1.7 mutations.

The V call is TRBV19, the J call TRBJ1-4, with D tentatively TRBD1 (5 bases). The sequences come from peripheral blood, collected 28 days after the second AZD1222 dose. The TCR comes from an adult who received the AZD1222 COVID-19 vaccine. In DNA form, the CDR3 reads TGTGCCAGTAGTATAGTTACAGGTCCGGCTATTTTT. It yields the protein CASSIVTGPAIF.